The sequence of this T cell receptor beta chain was determined in a study of cytomegalovirus exposure and HLA in healthy donors (dated by TCRdb to 2016 to 2017). At the level of the whole study: In an earlier analysis of fewer than 750 of the donors, around 290 Gb of sequence data and 117 million unique TCR beta sequences from about 179 million T cells were reported. The study used immunosequencing to profile the T cell repertoires of some 600 subjects and linked those repertoires to cytomegalovirus serostatus. Along with the approximately 700-subject first cohort, a separate validation cohort of around 120 different subjects was used. Every discovery cohort repertoire had been produced on one sequencing platform. To study patterns of TCR occurrence, a later analysis re-analyzed previously published TCR beta repertoires from 666 donors and added high-resolution HLA genotyping. Roughly 300 gigabases of sequencing data and around 90 million unique TCR sequences made up an early release that covered some 640 HLA-typed donors. Genome-wide SNP genotypes for about 55% of the 666 donors were used in a later genetic analysis, which treated that subset as a discovery cohort. Of the roughly 400 genotyped donors, approximately 83% fell in the genetic ancestry cluster associated with self-reported Caucasian donors. HLA typing included class I and class II loci at four-digit resolution. To predict cytomegalovirus infection status, the study combined high-throughput TCR immunosequencing, statistical association of individual TCRs with disease status, and machine learning. The study was designed to test whether signatures of past pathogen exposure could be identified by cataloging public T cell receptors. An earlier analysis of some 500 of the donors used high-throughput TCR beta sequencing to judge whether each TCR beta V gene segment behaved as functional or pseudogenic. Donor age, sex, ethnicity and CMV serostatus were compiled together with the repertoire data. Rather than using new phenotypic data, the later analysis identified candidate immune exposures from TCR beta sequences and from how often those sequences occurred across donors. The number of donors typed differed by locus, with about 629-630 for A, B, C, DRB1 and DQB1, 522 for DQA1, under 610 for DPA1, and around 430 for DPB1. Four to six DR-DQ haplotypes were handled as single units for association and clustering, since linkage in the cohort was strong. Among roughly 400 genotyped donors of the cohort, an average of around 240,000 unique TCR beta nucleotide sequences was sequenced per donor, of which about 19% were non-productive.

Library preparation employed the immunoSEQ multiplex PCR assay. For the multiplex PCR, a mixture combining 60 forward primers for TCR Vbeta segments and 13 reverse primers for TCR Jbeta segments was used. A multiplex PCR assay on genomic DNA amplified the CDR3 region of rearranged TCR beta genes. The amplified TCR beta libraries were sequenced on the Illumina HiSeq System as 87-base-pair reads. As for how the authors treated the data: Across the 500 to 700 repertoires, a later analysis counted some 81 million unique TCR beta chains, approximately 12 million of which were shared by at least two donors. Raw reads were error-corrected and collapsed into unique sequences by a nearest-neighbor algorithm in which closely related sequences were merged to remove PCR and sequencing errors. Alignment of CDR3 sequences to IMGT reference sequences was used to assign V, D and J gene segments. For a sequence to be retained, at least a six-nucleotide match to both a V gene segment and a J gene segment was required. A rearrangement was called productive if the CDR3 had no stop codons and remained in frame with V and J, and every other rearrangement was called non-productive. Following IMGT convention, CDR3 was defined as the stretch from the second conserved V-encoded cysteine to the conserved J-encoded phenylalanine. In an earlier analysis of roughly 610 of the donors, sequences lacking an unambiguous match to a single V gene segment were excluded. In an earlier analysis of 587 of the donors, V segments were called functional above 56.7% productive rearrangements and were called segregating when the between-donor standard deviation exceeded 5%. A statistical classification framework was built for diagnosing cytomegalovirus status from the catalog of TCR beta chain sequences. In a later analysis, V and J genes were assigned by comparing TCR nucleotide sequences against IMGT/GENE-DB human TR gene sequences. In a later analysis, CDR3 sequences and most-parsimonious VDJ recombination scenarios were assigned using the TCRdist pipeline. In a later analysis, every TCR beta chain was defined by the combination of its CDR3 amino acid sequence and its V-gene family, and reads without a unique V-gene family were dropped. A later analysis removed nearly 600 highly shared, low-generation-probability nucleotide sequences to deal with suspected cross-contamination and a sequencing artifact. In a later analysis, a clonal expansion index for each public chain was calculated from normalized within-repertoire ranks of inferred template counts. A later analysis computed generation probabilities with a VDJ recombination model fitted to out-of-frame rearrangements, and checked the results against IGoR. In a later analysis, hypergeometric tests were used to score TCR-TCR, TCR-HLA and TCR-CMV co-occurrence, with a repertoire-size bias correction applied to TCR pairs. To estimate false discovery rates, a later analysis permuted the HLA or CMV assignments 20 times. A later analysis grouped co-occurring TCRs with DBSCAN, adding TCRdist sequence similarity when clustering within HLA-allele-positive subsets. Repertoires with fewer than 30,000 or more than 120,000 public chains, plus five repertoires with anomalous nucleotide sharing, were excluded from co-occurrence clustering. TCRdb carries this immuneACCESS record with in-frame sequences only. Its versions omit some clonotypes, under half of them owing to an unresolved V gene in the studies checked, with the rest unexplained. D and trimming were read from the DNA, whereas the V and J calls and clone size are those reported in that table. The sample table records around 130,000 clones; more than 60% of these occur just once. The ten largest clones represent around 1.9% of the sample.

Including the terminal cysteine and phenylalanine, the CDR3 comprises 16 residues. Solely the CDR3 DNA is kept, with 48 bases framed from the first base. According to the germline V gene, CDR1 reads SGHRS and CDR2 reads YFSETQ. Trimming removed 4 bases from V and 6 bases from J; the gene matches leave 10 bases unexplained. In total, more than 500 healthy bone marrow donors made up the cohort. All cohort members were sampled while nominally healthy, although unrecorded immune exposures were likely present. The donor tested CMV seronegative, placing the donor among the 352 seronegative members of the cohort. A peripheral blood sample was collected from each donor, and TCR beta sequencing was performed on peripheral blood mononuclear cells. Genomic DNA was extracted from the blood cell samples with the Qiagen DNeasy Blood Extraction Kit. To note about this clone: The target of this receptor is not known. One base away there is no much larger clone; base qualities are not given.

Results and caveats for the whole study, not just this receptor: The classifier was reported to diagnose cytomegalovirus status with high specificity and sensitivity in both the original and validation cohorts. A later analysis found that HLA-associated TCR beta chains were more clonally expanded and had lower generation probabilities than equally common non-associated chains. The study gave a list of about 150 TCR beta chains associated with cytomegalovirus. A further reported finding was that TCR beta sequences accurately predicted the HLA-A and HLA-B alleles for most subjects in the first cohort. V-gene and J-gene trimming of TCR beta chains was associated with a missense DCLRE1C variant in a later genetic analysis, and the association was replicated in an independent cohort. In a later analysis, most CMV-associated TCR beta chains were found to appear HLA-restricted, with HLA associations seemingly driven largely by CMV exposure. A group of highly shared sequence variants was considered likely to be a technical artifact of the sequencing pipeline. Across donors, most TCR sequences were observed very rarely, whereas some public TCRs were present in many individuals. CMV serostatus was the only immune exposure information available for the cohort. In an earlier analysis of more than 500 of the donors, most TCR beta V segments appeared in productive rearrangements about 87% or about 30% of the time, broadly matching IMGT annotations. Several of the top co-occurrence clusters appeared to be linked to parvovirus B19, influenza, CMV and Epstein-Barr virus, according to a later analysis. In vitro tests confirmed that three of the cytomegalovirus-associated TCR beta chains recognize cytomegalovirus antigens. A later analysis found that TCR association rates varied across HLA loci, with DRB1 alleles showing the most associated TCRs and HLA-C alleles the fewest. Roughly uniform sequencing depth across donors was assumed in presence/absence analyses, although this assumption may not hold. Over 15 rarely observed V segments, including chromosome 9 orphons, were excluded from the earlier analysis of some 590 of the donors because counts were too low. A later genetic analysis reported fewer N-insertions in productive TCRs among donors in an Asian-associated ancestry cluster than the approximately 670-donor mean. At a false discovery rate of 0.05, a later analysis linked 16,951 TCR beta sequences to specific HLA alleles. In this cohort, only TCR beta chains were sequenced, and detectable features were limited by the absence of alpha or paired-chain data. Because HLA typing was unavailable for some donors at each locus, only the typed subset was used in association tests. Correlated functional status among segregating V segments might reflect linkage disequilibrium, but an unknown experimental factor could not be ruled out. Some IMGT-functional V segments, including TRBV6-2 and TRBV6-3, could not be told apart with the 87-base-pair reads, so those segments were excluded. Assigning TCR associations to individual alleles was difficult when HLA alleles, especially DR and DQ, strongly co-occurred. The authors suggested that the approach could potentially be extended to other disease states and immunological phenotypes.

This chain is built from TRBV5-1 and TRBJ2-1, with 10 bases aligning to TRBD2. This receptor was obtained from a woman aged 40 to 50 in good health and CMV-seronegative. Sequencing used PBMCs. Read as DNA, the sequence is TGCGCCAGCAGCCCTACGACTAGCGGGCTCTCCAATGAGCAGTTCTTC. Translated, it gives CASSPTTSGLSNEQFF.